This T cell receptor (beta chain) was documented in a study of cytomegalovirus exposure and HLA in healthy donors. Whole-study context: Drawn from HLA-typed donors, tens of millions of unique TCRs were held in an early data release.

The CDR3 contains 14 residues. Germline lookup yields CDR1 SEHNR and CDR2 FQNEAQ (reference sequence). On this clone itself: The junction differs from germline at one of its ends, possibly a read error.

A multiplex PCR was run with 60 Vbeta primers and 13 Jbeta primers. TCRdb keeps only in-frame clones here, not all; method: immunoSEQ multiplex PCR. The table shows about 150,000 clones, with 80% occurring only once. The sequence was collected from a man aged 30 to 39 in good health. This sequence joins TRBV7-9 and TRBJ2-1, with a possible D match to TRBD2 (6 bases). Sequencing input: PBMCs. The CDR3 bases are TGTTCCAGCAGCACCTCGGGACTCCCTACTGAGCAGTTCTTC. The encoded protein is CSSSTSGLPTEQFF.